The clone carrying this TCR beta chain appeared many times. The entry originates in a study of T cells in Graves' hyperthyroidism and ophthalmopathy. The CDR3 consists of 15 residues. V shed 1 base and J shed 0 bases, with 10 bases lying between them. Germline CDR1 SGHKS, CDR2 YYEKEE (reference sequence). The investigators amplified TCR beta CDR3 regions from RNA transcripts. RT-PCR in the first round (using the HTBI primer set) targeted the TCR CDR3. One entry per CDR3 protein, called by TCRdb with MiXCR from the multiplex PCR reads. The sample consists of a few hundred thousand distinct CDR3 sequences, over 12% of them appearing once.

The rearrangement joins TRBV5-5 to TRBJ1-1; D unclear. This clonotype was obtained from a woman aged 50 to 60 with Graves' hyperthyroidism that later progressed to Graves' ophthalmopathy. The sequencing input was blood. The CDR3 reads CASSLSAVMNTEAFF. In nucleotides, the CDR3 is TGTGCCAGCAGCTTGTCGGCAGTCATGAACACTGAAGCTTTCTTT.